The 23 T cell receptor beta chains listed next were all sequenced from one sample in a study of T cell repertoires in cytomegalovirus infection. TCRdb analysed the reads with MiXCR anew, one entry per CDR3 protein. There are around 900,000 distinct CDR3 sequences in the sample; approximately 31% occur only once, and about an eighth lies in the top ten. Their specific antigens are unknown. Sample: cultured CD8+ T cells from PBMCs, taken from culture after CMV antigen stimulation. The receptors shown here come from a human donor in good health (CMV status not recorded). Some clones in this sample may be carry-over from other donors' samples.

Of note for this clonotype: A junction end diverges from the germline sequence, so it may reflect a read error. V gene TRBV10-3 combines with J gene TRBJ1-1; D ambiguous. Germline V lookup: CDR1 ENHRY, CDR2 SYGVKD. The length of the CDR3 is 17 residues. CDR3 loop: CAISEGPPSRGNTEALF. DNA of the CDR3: TGTGCCATCAGTGAGGGACCCCCTTCCCGCGGGAACACTGAAGCTCTCTTT.

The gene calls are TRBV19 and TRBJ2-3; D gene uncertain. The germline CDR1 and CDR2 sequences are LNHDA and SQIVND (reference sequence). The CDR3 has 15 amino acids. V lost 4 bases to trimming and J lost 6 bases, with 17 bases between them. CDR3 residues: CASSTLITSDDTQYF. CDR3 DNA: TGTGCCAGTAGTACCCTTATAACCTCGGATGATACGCAGTATTTT.

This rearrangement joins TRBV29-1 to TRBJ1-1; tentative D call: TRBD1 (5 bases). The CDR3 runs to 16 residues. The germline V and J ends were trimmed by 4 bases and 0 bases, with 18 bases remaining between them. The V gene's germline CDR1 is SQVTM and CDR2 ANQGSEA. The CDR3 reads CSVGTGGNVMNTEAFF. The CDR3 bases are TGCAGCGTTGGAACAGGCGGGAACGTTATGAACACTGAAGCTTTCTTT.

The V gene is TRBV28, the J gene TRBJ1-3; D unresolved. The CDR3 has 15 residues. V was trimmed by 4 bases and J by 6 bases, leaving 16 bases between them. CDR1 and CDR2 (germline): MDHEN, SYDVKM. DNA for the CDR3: TGTGCCAGCAGTTCAGCTCGACGGACCTCAAACACCATATATTTT. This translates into CASSSARRTSNTIYF.

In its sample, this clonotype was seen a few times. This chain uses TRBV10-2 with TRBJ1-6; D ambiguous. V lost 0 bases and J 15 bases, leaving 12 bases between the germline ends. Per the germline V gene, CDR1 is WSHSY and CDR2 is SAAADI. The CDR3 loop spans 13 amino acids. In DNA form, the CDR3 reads TGCGCCAGCAGTGAGTCAGCAGCTCAGGTCCTCCACTTT. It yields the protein CASSESAAQVLHF.

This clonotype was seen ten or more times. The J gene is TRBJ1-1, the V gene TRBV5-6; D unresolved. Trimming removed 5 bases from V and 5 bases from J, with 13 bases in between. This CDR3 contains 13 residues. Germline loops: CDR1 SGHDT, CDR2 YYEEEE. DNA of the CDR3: TGTGCCAGCAGTTCTACGGTGGGGACTGAAGCTTTCTTT. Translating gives CASSSTVGTEAFF.

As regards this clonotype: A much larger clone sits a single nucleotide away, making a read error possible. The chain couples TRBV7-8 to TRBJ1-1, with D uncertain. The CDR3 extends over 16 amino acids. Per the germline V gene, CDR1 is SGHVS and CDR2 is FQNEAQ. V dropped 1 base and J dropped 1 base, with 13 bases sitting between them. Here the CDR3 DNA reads TGTGCCAGCAGCTTAGGGCTGGGTCTGGCGAACACTGAAGCTTTCTTT. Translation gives CASSLGLGLANTEAFF.

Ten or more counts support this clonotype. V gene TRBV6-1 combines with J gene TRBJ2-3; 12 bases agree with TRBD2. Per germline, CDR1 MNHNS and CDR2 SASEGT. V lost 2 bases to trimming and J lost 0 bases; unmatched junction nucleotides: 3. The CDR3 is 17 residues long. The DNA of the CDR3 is TGTGCCAGCAGTGAATGGACTAGCGGGGATAGCACAGATACGCAGTATTTT. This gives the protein CASSEWTSGDSTDTQYF.

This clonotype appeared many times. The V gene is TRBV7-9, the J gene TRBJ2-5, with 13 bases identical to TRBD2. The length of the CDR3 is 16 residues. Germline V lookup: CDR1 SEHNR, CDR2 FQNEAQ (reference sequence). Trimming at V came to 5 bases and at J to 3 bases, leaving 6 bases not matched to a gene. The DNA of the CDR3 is TGTGCCAGCAGCCCGGGACTAGCGGGGCGAGAAGAGACCCAGTACTTC. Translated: CASSPGLAGREETQYF.

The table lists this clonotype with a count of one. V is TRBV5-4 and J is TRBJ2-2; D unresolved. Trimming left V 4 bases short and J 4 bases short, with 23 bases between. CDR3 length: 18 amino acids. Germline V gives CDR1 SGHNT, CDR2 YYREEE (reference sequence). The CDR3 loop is CASSPSPATGVGTGELFF. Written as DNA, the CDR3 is TGTGCCAGCAGCCCCTCCCCCGCCACTGGAGTCGGCACCGGGGAGCTGTTTTTT.

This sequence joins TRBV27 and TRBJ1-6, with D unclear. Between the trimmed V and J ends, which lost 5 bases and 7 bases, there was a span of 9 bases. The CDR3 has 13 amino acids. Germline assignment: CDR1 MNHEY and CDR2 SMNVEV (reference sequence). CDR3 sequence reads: CASSPALNSPLHF. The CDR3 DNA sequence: TGTGCCAGCAGTCCCGCTCTAAATTCACCCCTCCACTTT.

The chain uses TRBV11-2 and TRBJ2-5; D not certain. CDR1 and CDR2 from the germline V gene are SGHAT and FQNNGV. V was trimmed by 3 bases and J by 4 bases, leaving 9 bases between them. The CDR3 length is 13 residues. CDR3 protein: CASSLWFGETQYF. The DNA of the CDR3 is TGTGCCAGCAGCTTGTGGTTCGGAGAGACCCAGTACTTC.

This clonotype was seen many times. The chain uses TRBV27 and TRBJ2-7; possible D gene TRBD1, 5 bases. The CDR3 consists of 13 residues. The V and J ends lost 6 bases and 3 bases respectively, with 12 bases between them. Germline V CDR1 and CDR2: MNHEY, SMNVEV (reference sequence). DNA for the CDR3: TGTGCCAGCAGCTTAAGCCAGGGCTACGAGCAGTACTTC. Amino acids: CASSLSQGYEQYF.

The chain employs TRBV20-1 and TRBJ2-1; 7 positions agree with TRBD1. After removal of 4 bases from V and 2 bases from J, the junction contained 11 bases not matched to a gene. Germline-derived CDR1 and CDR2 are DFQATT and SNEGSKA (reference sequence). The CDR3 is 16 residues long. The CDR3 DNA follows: TGCAGTGCTACTCAGAGGGGGCAGGGGGCCTACAATGAGCAGTTCTTC. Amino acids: CSATQRGQGAYNEQFF.

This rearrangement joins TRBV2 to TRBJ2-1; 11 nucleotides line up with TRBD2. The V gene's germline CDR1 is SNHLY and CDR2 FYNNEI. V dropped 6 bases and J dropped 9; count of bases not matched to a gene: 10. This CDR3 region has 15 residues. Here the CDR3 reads CASSLSGGAPGEQFF. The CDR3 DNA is TGTGCCAGCAGCCTTAGCGGGGGGGCCCCCGGTGAGCAGTTCTTC. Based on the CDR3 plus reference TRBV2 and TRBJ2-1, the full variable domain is EPEVTQTPSHQVTQMGQEVILRCVPISNHLYFYWYRQILGQKVEFLVSFYNNEISEKSEIFDDQFSVERPDGSNFTLKIRSTKLEDSAMYFCASSLSGGAPGEQFFGPGTRLTVL.

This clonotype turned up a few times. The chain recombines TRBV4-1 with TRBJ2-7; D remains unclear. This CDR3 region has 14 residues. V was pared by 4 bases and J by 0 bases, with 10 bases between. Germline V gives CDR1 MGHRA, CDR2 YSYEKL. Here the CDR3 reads CASSLRLSSYEQYF. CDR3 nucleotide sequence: TGCGCCAGCAGCCTACGTTTAAGCTCCTACGAGCAGTACTTC.

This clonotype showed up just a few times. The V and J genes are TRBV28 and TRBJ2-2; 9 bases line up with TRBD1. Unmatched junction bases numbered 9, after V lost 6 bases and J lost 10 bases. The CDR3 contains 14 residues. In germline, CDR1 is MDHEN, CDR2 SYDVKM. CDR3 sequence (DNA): TGTGCCAGCAGGAGGGGACAGGGAGGGTCGGAGCTGTTTTTT. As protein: CASRRGQGGSELFF.

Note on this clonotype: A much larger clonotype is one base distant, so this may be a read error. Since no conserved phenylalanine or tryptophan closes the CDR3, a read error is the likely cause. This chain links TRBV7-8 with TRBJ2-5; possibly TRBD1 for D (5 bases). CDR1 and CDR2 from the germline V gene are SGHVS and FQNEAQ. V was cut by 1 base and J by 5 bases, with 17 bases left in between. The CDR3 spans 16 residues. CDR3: CASSLGTWRTSETQYV. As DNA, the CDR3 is TGTGCCAGCAGCTTAGGGACATGGCGAACGAGCGAGACCCAGTACGTC.

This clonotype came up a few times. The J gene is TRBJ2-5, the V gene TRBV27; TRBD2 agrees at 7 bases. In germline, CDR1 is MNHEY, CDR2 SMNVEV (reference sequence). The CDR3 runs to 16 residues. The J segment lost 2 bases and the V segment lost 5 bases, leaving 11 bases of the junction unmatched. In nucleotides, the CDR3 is TGTGCCAGCAGTCTCCGGGTGGGGGGGGAGCAAGAGACCCAGTACTTC. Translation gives CASSLRVGGEQETQYF.

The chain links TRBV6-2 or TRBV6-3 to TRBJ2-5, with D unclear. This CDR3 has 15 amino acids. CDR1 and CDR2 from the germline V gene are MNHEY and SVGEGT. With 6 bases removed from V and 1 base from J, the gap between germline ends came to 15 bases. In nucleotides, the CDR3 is TGTGCCAGCAGCCGACGGTCCATAGTCCAAGAGACCCAGTACTTC. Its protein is CASSRRSIVQETQYF.

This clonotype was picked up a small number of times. CDR3 bases: TGTGCCAGCAGTTTACGTGGGGCGGGCTATAATTCACCCCTCCACTTT. Protein sequence: CASSLRGAGYNSPLHF. The genes are TRBV27 and TRBJ1-6; maybe TRBD1 (5 bases). Germline CDR1 and CDR2: MNHEY and SMNVEV (reference sequence). CDR3 length equals 16 residues. V lost 2 bases to trimming and J lost 3 bases, with 11 bases between them.

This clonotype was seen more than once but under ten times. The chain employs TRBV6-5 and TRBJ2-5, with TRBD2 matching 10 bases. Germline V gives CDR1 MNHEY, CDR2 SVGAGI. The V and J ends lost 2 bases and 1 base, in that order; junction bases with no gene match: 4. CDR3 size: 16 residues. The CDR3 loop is CASSYKAGGPQETQYF. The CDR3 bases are TGTGCCAGCAGTTACAAAGCGGGGGGGCCCCAAGAGACCCAGTACTTC.

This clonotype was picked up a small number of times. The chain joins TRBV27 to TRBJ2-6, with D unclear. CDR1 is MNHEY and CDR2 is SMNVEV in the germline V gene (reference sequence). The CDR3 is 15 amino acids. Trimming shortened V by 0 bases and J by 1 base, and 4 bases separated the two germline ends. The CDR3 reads CASSLSTSGANVLTF. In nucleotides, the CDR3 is TGTGCCAGCAGTTTATCCACTTCTGGGGCCAACGTCCTGACTTTC.